These 23 T cell receptor beta chains were sequenced from one sample in a study of T cell changes during pregnancy in multiple sclerosis. Only in-frame clones appear in the TCRdb table, and some are missing; sequencing was by immunoSEQ multiplex PCR. The table lists some 28,000 clones, about 92% of them singletons. The specimen was CD4+ T cells from peripheral blood mononuclear cells, collected after pregnancy. The source is a female donor with multiple sclerosis, enrolled in a pregnancy study.

The chain uses TRBV4-2 and TRBJ2-3; D unclear. This CDR3 region has 17 residues. Trimming left V 0 bases short and J 0 bases short, with 13 bases between. The germline gives CDR1 LGHNA, CDR2 YNFKEQ. The DNA for the CDR3 is TGTGCCAGCAGCCAAGAAGGCCAGGCAAAGAGCACAGATACGCAGTATTTT. It translates to CASSQEGQAKSTDTQYF.

This chain joins TRBV14 and TRBJ1-2; 7 bases are shared with TRBD1. Germline V gene sequence: CDR1 SGHDN, CDR2 FVKESK. The CDR3 loop spans 15 amino acids. Unmatched junction bases numbered 6, after V lost 1 base and J lost 4 bases. The CDR3, as DNA: TGTGCCAGCAGCCAAGGGACAGGAGCCGTCTATGGCTACACCTTC. Amino acid sequence: CASSQGTGAVYGYTF.

This chain uses TRBV13 with TRBJ1-1; D is undetermined. Trimming took 3 bases from V and 0 from J, leaving 8 bases between them. From germline, CDR1 is PRHDT and CDR2 FYEKMQ (reference sequence). The CDR3 loop spans 14 amino acids. CDR3 nucleotide sequence: TGTGCCAGCAGCTTGCGCAACTTGAACACTGAAGCTTTCTTT. Translating it yields CASSLRNLNTEAFF. The full variable domain, in which reference TRBV13 and TRBJ1-1 provide the parts outside the CDR3, is AAGVIQSPRHLIKEKRETATLKCYPIPRHDTVYWYQQGPGQDPQFLISFYEKMQSDKGSIPDRFSAQQFSDYHSELNMSSLELGDSALYFCASSLRNLNTEAFFGQGTRLTVV.

The gene calls are TRBV5-1 and TRBJ1-3; D is unresolved. Trimming removed 4 bases at V and 0 bases at J, with 8 bases between. The CDR3 has 14 amino acids. Germline values: CDR1 SGHRS, CDR2 YFSETQ. CDR3 sequence reads: CASSRGLSGNTIYF. The CDR3, as DNA: TGCGCCAGCAGCCGAGGCCTCTCTGGAAACACCATATATTTT.

This clone was seen a single time. J is TRBJ2-1 and V is TRBV18, with 8 bases fitting TRBD1. V lost 8 bases, J lost 8 bases, and 11 bases stayed unmatched. The CDR3 is 14 residues long. Germline assignment: CDR1 KGHSH and CDR2 LQKENI. The CDR3 DNA sequence: TGTGCCAGCGAACTGGACAGGGAAAGCTATGAGCAGTTCTTC. This gives the protein CASELDRESYEQFF. Full variable domain (rest looked up from reference TRBV18 and TRBJ2-1): NAGVMQNPRHLVRRRGQEARLRCSPMKGHSHVYWYRQLPEEGLKFMVYLQKENIIDESGMPKERFSAEFPKEGPSILRIQQVVRGDSAAYFCASELDRESYEQFFGPGTRLTVL.

This chain joins TRBV14 and TRBJ1-6; D is possibly TRBD1 (6 bases). The CDR3 totals 14 residues. V gave up 4 bases and J gave up 9 bases, with 13 bases separating them. The germline V gene encodes CDR1 SGHDN and CDR2 FVKESK. The CDR3 loop is CASSLLQGTSPLHF. The CDR3 DNA follows: TGTGCCAGCAGCCTATTACAGGGAACTTCACCCCTCCACTTT.

The V gene is TRBV6-1, the J gene TRBJ2-2, with 7 bases lining up with TRBD2. V gave up 5 bases and J gave up 7 bases; unmatched junction bases: 7. CDR3 length equals 14 residues. Germline V gene lookup returns CDR1 MNHNS and CDR2 SASEGT. CDR3 sequence: CASSTPGGIGELFF. Written as DNA, the CDR3 is TGTGCCAGCAGTACCCCGGGGGGTATCGGGGAGCTGTTTTTT.

The V and J genes are TRBV2 and TRBJ1-6; the D gene is possibly TRBD1 (6 bases). Germline loops: CDR1 SNHLY, CDR2 FYNNEI. V lost 7 bases and J lost 10, with 23 bases in between. The CDR3 totals 16 residues. CDR3 protein: CASIRGGPGLGSPLHF. CDR3 bases: TGTGCCAGCATACGGGGGGGGCCGGGGTTGGGATCACCCCTCCACTTT.

This rearrangement joins TRBV6-1 to TRBJ2-5; 7 bases are a match to TRBD2. Germline CDR1 and CDR2: MNHNS and SASEGT. The CDR3 is 15 amino acids. The V gene end was trimmed by 5 bases and the J gene end by 4 bases; junction bases not matched to a gene: 10. The CDR3 DNA is TGTGCCAGCAGTCTCCCTAGCGGCTCGGCAGAGACCCAGTACTTC. It encodes CASSLPSGSAETQYF.

Only a few counts were recorded for this clone. The gene calls are TRBV5-1 and TRBJ1-1, with 10 bases lining up with TRBD1. In germline, CDR1 is SGHRS, CDR2 YFSETQ. V dropped 3 bases and J dropped 7; count of bases not matched to a gene: 9. The CDR3 is 15 amino acids. This CDR3 is CASSWMTGGAGEAFF. Written as DNA, the CDR3 is TGCGCCAGCAGCTGGATGACAGGGGGCGCGGGTGAAGCTTTCTTT.

This chain joins TRBV4-1 and TRBJ1-2, with D unresolved. V was cut by 3 bases and J by 4 bases, with 15 bases left in between. This CDR3 has 15 amino acids. CDR1 is MGHRA, CDR2 YSYEKL, per germline. CDR3 residues: CASSQGAIRGYGYTF. CDR3 nucleotides: TGCGCCAGCAGCCAGGGAGCGATTCGGGGCTATGGCTACACCTTC.

The CDR3 protein is CASSSARNQPQHF. For the CDR3, the DNA is TGTGCCAGCAGCTCCGCCCGGAATCAGCCCCAGCATTTT. The genes are TRBV7-2 and TRBJ1-5; D uncertain. Germline CDR1 SGHTA, CDR2 FQGNSA. The CDR3 spans 13 residues. Trimming cost V 4 bases and J 4 bases, with 8 bases left between them.

The rearrangement links TRBV30 to TRBJ1-1; 8 nucleotides agree with TRBD1. The V gene end was trimmed by 7 bases and the J gene end by 3 bases; junction bases not matched to a gene: 7. This CDR3 has 13 residues. CDR1 and CDR2 from the germline V gene are GTSNPN and SVGIG (reference sequence). CDR3 in amino acids: CASDRERYTEAFF. The CDR3 region has the DNA TGTGCCTCGGACAGGGAGCGGTACACTGAAGCTTTCTTT.

The chain employs TRBV7-9 and TRBJ1-1; D remains ambiguous. V dropped 4 bases and J dropped 5 bases, with 14 bases sitting between them. The CDR3 loop spans 14 amino acids. Germline CDR1 and CDR2: SEHNR and FQNEAQ (reference sequence). The CDR3 sequence is CASSSTSSGTEAFF. CDR3 nucleotide sequence: TGTGCCAGCAGCTCCACCTCCTCGGGGACTGAAGCTTTCTTT.

The chain is built from TRBV6-1 and TRBJ1-2, with 8 bases identical to TRBD1. V shed 4 bases and J 4 bases; nucleotides not matched to a gene: 11. There are 16 residues in the CDR3. Germline V lookup: CDR1 MNHNS, CDR2 SASEGT. The CDR3: CASSAQGAPGIYGYTF. The CDR3 nucleotides are TGTGCCAGCAGTGCCCAGGGGGCGCCGGGTATCTATGGCTACACCTTC.

This clone was counted a few times. The chain employs TRBV27 and TRBJ1-2; 7 bases match TRBD1. The trim removed 6 bases at V and 4 bases at J, leaving 8 bases unmatched. Looked up from germline, CDR1 is MNHEY and CDR2 is SMNVEV (reference sequence). CDR3 length: 14 amino acids. DNA of the CDR3: TGTGCCAGCAGCCTTAGGGGGGACAGCTATGGCTACACCTTC. It codes for CASSLRGDSYGYTF.

The chain employs TRBV11-2 and TRBJ2-5; 10 nucleotides line up with TRBD1. The germline CDR1 and CDR2 sequences are SGHAT and FQNNGV. The CDR3 contains 14 residues. With V trimmed by 4 bases and J by 3 bases, 2 bases remained unmatched. The chain's CDR3 is CASSSGQGEETQYF. Here the CDR3 DNA reads TGTGCCAGCAGCTCCGGACAGGGGGAAGAGACCCAGTACTTC.

V is TRBV18 and J is TRBJ1-3; D possibly corresponds to TRBD1 (5 bases). Per germline, CDR1 KGHSH and CDR2 LQKENI. This CDR3 spans 16 amino acids. Trimming removed 6 bases from V and 0 bases from J, with 15 bases in between. CDR3 sequence (DNA): TGTGCCAGCTCTCCTGGACAACCGAGCTCTGGAAACACCATATATTTT. Its translation is CASSPGQPSSGNTIYF.

The V call is TRBV6-1, the J call TRBJ2-2; 7 bases match TRBD1. The CDR3 runs 15 residues. Looked up from germline, CDR1 is MNHNS and CDR2 is SASEGT. V lost 5 bases to trimming and J lost 7 bases; unmatched junction nucleotides: 10. The CDR3, as DNA: TGTGCCAGCAGTCTGGGACAGTCAGGGCACGGGGAGCTGTTTTTT. Translated, it gives CASSLGQSGHGELFF.

V is TRBV28 and J is TRBJ1-3; 7 bases map to TRBD1. Unmatched junction bases numbered 6, after V lost 5 bases and J lost 5 bases. This CDR3 has 14 residues. The germline V gene has CDR1 MDHEN and CDR2 SYDVKM. CDR3 DNA sequence: TGTGCCAGCAGTCGGGGGACAGTGAGAAACACCATATATTTT. This codes for CASSRGTVRNTIYF.

The chain carries TRBV30 and TRBJ2-3, with D possibly TRBD2 on 7 matching bases. CDR1 and CDR2 (germline): GTSNPN, SVGIG (reference sequence). The CDR3 contains 17 residues. Trimming removed 3 bases from V and 2 bases from J, with 21 bases in between. The CDR3 loop is CAWSGDLGGPVTDTQYF. Written as DNA, the CDR3 is TGTGCCTGGAGCGGCGATCTGGGGGGGCCAGTCACAGATACGCAGTATTTT.

The chain uses TRBV4-2 and TRBJ2-3; 9 bases align to TRBD2. The germline V gene has CDR1 LGHNA and CDR2 YNFKEQ. CDR3 length equals 21 residues. V lost 2 bases to trimming and J lost 3 bases; unmatched junction nucleotides: 21. In nucleotides, the CDR3 is TGTGCCAGCAGCCAACTCAAGGAGGGCCTAGCGGGGATAGGCGGGACAGATACGCAGTATTTT. Translation gives CASSQLKEGLAGIGGTDTQYF.

The chain employs TRBV10-2 and TRBJ1-1; 8 bases agree with TRBD1. The V and J ends lost 6 bases and 5 bases, in that order; junction bases with no gene match: 11. Germline V gene lookup returns CDR1 WSHSY and CDR2 SAAADI. CDR3 size: 15 residues. CDR3 loop: CASSALGQGQTEAFF. CDR3 coding DNA: TGCGCCAGCAGCGCCTTAGGACAGGGTCAAACTGAAGCTTTCTTT.